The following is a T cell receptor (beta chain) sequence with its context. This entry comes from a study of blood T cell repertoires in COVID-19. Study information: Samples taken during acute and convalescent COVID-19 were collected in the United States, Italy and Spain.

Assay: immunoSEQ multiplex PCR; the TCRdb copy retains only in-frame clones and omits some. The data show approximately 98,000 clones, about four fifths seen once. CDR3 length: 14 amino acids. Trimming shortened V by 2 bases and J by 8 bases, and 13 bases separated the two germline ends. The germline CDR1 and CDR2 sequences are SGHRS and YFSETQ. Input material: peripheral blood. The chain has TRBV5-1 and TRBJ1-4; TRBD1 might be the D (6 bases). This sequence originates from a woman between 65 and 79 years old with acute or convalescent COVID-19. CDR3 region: CASSLGQGHEKLFF. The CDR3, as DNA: TGCGCCAGCAGCTTAGGCCAGGGACACGAAAAACTGTTTTTT.